This T cell receptor (beta chain) was retrieved from a study of cytomegalovirus exposure and HLA in healthy donors. Germline V CDR1 and CDR2: MNHEY, SMNVEV (reference sequence). V was cut by 3 bases and J by 6 bases, with 9 bases left in between. The CDR3 has 13 amino acids. PCR employed 60 Vbeta and 13 Jbeta primers. TCRdb's table, derived via immunoSEQ multiplex PCR, lists solely in-frame clones and lacks some. The table shows 65,000 to 95,000 clones, with about 77% occurring only once. Findings and caveats of the study: According to an earlier analysis, most TCR beta V segments yielded productive rearrangements about 90% or about 30% of the time. Reports credit the classifier with highly specific, highly sensitive diagnosis of cytomegalovirus status. Across donors, presence/absence analyses took sequencing depth to be roughly uniform.

Of note for this clone: The antigen is not known.

The receptor was isolated from a male donor in good health and CMV-seropositive. This rearrangement joins TRBV27 to TRBJ1-5; tentative D call: TRBD1 (5 bases). The sequenced sample consisted of PBMCs. Here the CDR3 DNA reads TGTGCCAGCAGTTTGGCAGGGTCTCAGCCCCAGCATTTT. This codes for CASSLAGSQPQHF.